These T cell receptor beta chains were read from a single sample in a study of sequential checkpoint blockade in melanoma. Generated by immunoSEQ multiplex PCR, the TCRdb table keeps only in-frame clones and is missing some. Here the sample spans around 20,000 clones, about four fifths being singletons. Specimen: CD8+ T cells sorted from blood (inferred from file names), collected from a patient given nivolumab and ipilimumab in sequence. These receptors came from a human donor with melanoma. Both conserved end residues are part of each CDR3. The D gene is left open where the match is weak. Clone size appears in some rows only: once, few, many, or a class for an expanded clone.

length | J | V | size | D | CDR3 | DNA
18 | TRBJ2-3 | TRBV4-3 | NA | TRBD2 | CASSLGLAGGPYTDTQYF | TGCGCCAGCAGCCTAGGACTAGCGGGAGGCCCATACACAGATACGCAGTATTTT
12 | TRBJ1-3 | TRBV7-9 | NA | NA | CASSSAGNTIYF | TGTGCCAGCAGCTCCGCTGGAAACACCATATATTTT
15 | TRBJ2-7 | TRBV18 | few | TRBD1 | CASSLPGQSDYEQYF | TGTGCCAGCTCGCTTCCGGGACAGAGTGACTACGAGCAGTACTTC
15 | TRBJ2-1 | TRBV5-4 | few | TRBD2 | CASSLASGSHNEQFF | TGTGCCAGCAGCCTGGCTAGCGGGAGTCACAATGAGCAGTTCTTC
14 | TRBJ2-7 | TRBV19 | once | NA | CASSTSSGTYEQYF | TGTGCCAGTAGTACCTCCTCAGGCACCTACGAGCAGTACTTC
19 | TRBJ1-1 | TRBV4-1 | once | NA | CASRPSPEAAKGENTEAFF | TGCGCCAGCAGACCGAGTCCCGAGGCAGCAAAGGGGGAGAACACTGAAGCTTTCTTT
18 | TRBJ2-7 | TRBV15 | once | TRBD2 | CATSIWTSGRVRSYEQYF | TGTGCCACCAGCATCTGGACTAGCGGGAGGGTTCGGTCCTACGAGCAGTACTTC
14 | TRBJ1-2 | TRBV6-5 | NA | TRBD1 | CASSSNDRGYGYTF | TGTGCCAGCAGTTCGAACGACAGGGGCTATGGCTACACCTTC
16 | TRBJ1-2 | TRBV28 | once | NA | CASSIKLQGRYYGYTF | TGTGCCAGCAGTATAAAATTACAGGGAAGGTACTATGGCTACACCTTC
14 | TRBJ1-2 | TRBV6-5 | NA | NA | CASSYSKPGIGYTF | TGTGCCAGCAGTTACTCGAAGCCAGGGATTGGCTACACCTTC
15 | TRBJ1-3 | TRBV28 | few | TRBD1 | CASSLPGTVGNTIYF | TGTGCCAGCAGTTTGCCCGGGACAGTGGGAAACACCATATATTTT
13 | TRBJ2-3 | TRBV12-5 | once | NA | CASGFQDTDTQYF | TGTGCTAGTGGTTTTCAGGATACAGATACGCAGTATTTT
15 | TRBJ2-3 | TRBV9 | NA | TRBD1 | CASSDGDRRTDTQYF | TGTGCCAGCAGCGACGGGGACAGGCGCACAGATACGCAGTATTTT
14 | TRBJ2-7 | TRBV19 | NA | TRBD1 | CATSDGQGAYEQYF | TGTGCCACCAGCGATGGACAGGGGGCTTACGAGCAGTACTTC
14 | TRBJ2-3 | TRBV7-3 | NA | NA | CASSFGRGTDTQYF | TGTGCCAGCAGCTTCGGCAGGGGCACAGATACGCAGTATTTT
14 | TRBJ2-2 | TRBV5-5 | NA | NA | CASSLEPLTGELFF | TGTGCCAGCAGCTTGGAGCCCTTAACCGGGGAGCTGTTTTTT
17 | TRBJ1-2 | TRBV7-2 | NA | NA | CASSFNIVGRANYGYTF | TGTGCCAGCAGCTTCAACATTGTGGGCAGGGCCAACTATGGCTACACCTTC
15 | TRBJ2-6 | TRBV7-9 | NA | NA | CASSLWTPGANVLTF | TGTGCCAGCAGCTTATGGACACCTGGGGCCAACGTCCTGACTTTC
12 | TRBJ1-1 | TRBV10-3 | NA | TRBD1 | CAISESTGGAFF | TGTGCCATCAGTGAGTCGACAGGGGGAGCTTTCTTT
15 | TRBJ1-3 | TRBV7-9 | NA | NA | CAPGLGGDAGNTIYF | TGTGCCCCAGGCCTAGGAGGAGATGCCGGAAACACCATATATTTT
15 | TRBJ1-4 | TRBV5-6 | NA | TRBD1 | CASSLMDRVDEKLFF | TGTGCCAGCAGCTTGATGGACAGGGTGGATGAAAAACTGTTTTTT